In this sample, the clone carrying this T cell receptor (beta chain) turned up a few times. Its antigen is unknown. These data are taken from a study of cytomegalovirus exposure and HLA in healthy donors. About the research overall: The 120 or so validation repertoires were produced on the same platform as the roughly 660 repertoires of the first cohort. This was reported in a later analysis. Overall study results and limits: Reportedly, diagnosis of cytomegalovirus status by the classifier showed high specificity and sensitivity.

The CDR3 is 14 amino acids. The V end was cut by 7 bases, the J end by 2 bases, with 13 bases between. CDR1 SNHLY and CDR2 FYNNEI come from the germline V gene. Repertoires were generated with immunoSEQ multiplex PCR, while TCRdb's copy carries only in-frame clones and drops some. The table includes about 150,000 clones, 75% to 90% detected once. The chain is built from TRBV2 and TRBJ2-3; D might be TRBD1 (6 bases). The clonotype was recovered from a woman younger than 30 in good health and CMV-seropositive. What was sequenced was PBMCs. As DNA, the CDR3 is TGTGCCAGCACCGGGGTGGGGGCCACAGATACGCAGTATTTT. As protein: CASTGVGATDTQYF.